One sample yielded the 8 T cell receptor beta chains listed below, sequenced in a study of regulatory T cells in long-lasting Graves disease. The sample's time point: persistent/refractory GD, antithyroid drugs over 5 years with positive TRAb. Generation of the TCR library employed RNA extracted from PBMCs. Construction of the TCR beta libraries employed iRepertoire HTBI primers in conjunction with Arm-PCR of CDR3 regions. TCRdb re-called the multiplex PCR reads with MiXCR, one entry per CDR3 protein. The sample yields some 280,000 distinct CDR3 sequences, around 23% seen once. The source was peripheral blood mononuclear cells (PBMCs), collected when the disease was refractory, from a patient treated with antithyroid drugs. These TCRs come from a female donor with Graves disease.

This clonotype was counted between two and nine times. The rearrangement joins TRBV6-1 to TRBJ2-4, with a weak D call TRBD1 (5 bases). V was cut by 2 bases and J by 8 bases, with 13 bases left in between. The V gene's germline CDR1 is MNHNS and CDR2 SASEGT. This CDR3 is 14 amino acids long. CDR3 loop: CASSEFREGDIQYF. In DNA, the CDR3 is TGTGCCAGCAGTGAATTTAGAGAAGGGGACATTCAGTACTTC.

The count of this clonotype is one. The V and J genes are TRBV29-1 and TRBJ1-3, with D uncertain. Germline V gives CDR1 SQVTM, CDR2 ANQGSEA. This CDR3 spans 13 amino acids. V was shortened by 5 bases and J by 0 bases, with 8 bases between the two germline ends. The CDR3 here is CSVHVASGNTIYF. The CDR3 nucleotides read TGCAGCGTTCATGTGGCCTCTGGAAACACCATATATTTT.

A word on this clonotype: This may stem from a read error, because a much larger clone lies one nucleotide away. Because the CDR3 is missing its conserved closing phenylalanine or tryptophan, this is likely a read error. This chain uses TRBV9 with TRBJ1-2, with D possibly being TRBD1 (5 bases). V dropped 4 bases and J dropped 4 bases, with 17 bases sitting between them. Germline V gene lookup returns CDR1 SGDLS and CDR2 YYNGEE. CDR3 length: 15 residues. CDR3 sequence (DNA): TGTGCCAGCAGCCTAAGGTCGGACACCGGCTATGGCTACACCTCC. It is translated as CASSLRSDTGYGYTS.

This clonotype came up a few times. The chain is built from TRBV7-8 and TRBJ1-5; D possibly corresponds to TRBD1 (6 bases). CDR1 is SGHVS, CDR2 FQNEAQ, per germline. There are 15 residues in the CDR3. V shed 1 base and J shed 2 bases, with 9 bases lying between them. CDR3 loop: CASSLVWTGNQPQHF. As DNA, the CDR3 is TGTGCCAGCAGCTTAGTATGGACAGGCAATCAGCCCCAGCATTTT.

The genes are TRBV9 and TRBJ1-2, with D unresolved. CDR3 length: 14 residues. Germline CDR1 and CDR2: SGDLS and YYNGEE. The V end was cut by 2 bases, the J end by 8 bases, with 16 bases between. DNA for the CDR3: TGTGCCAGCAGCGTTGGGCAGCCCCTTGGCGGCTACACCTTC. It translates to CASSVGQPLGGYTF.

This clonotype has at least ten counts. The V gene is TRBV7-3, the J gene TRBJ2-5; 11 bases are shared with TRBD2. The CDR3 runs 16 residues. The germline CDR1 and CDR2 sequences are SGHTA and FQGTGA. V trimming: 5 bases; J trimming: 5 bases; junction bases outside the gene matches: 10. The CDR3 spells CASSPSSGRAWETQYF. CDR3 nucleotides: TGTGCCAGCAGCCCAAGTAGCGGGAGGGCCTGGGAGACCCAGTACTTC.

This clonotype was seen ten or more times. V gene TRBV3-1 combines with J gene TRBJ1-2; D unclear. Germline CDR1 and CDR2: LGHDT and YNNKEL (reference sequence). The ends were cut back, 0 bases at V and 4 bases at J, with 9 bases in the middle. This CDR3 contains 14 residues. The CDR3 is CASSQEVPAYGYTF. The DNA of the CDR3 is TGTGCCAGCAGCCAAGAGGTCCCAGCCTATGGCTACACCTTC.

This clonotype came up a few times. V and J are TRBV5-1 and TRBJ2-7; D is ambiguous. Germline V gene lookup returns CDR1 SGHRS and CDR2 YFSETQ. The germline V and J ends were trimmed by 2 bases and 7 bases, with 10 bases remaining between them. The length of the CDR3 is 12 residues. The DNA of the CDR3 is TGCGCCAGCAGCTTTGGAGTCGGAGAGCAGTACTTC. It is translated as CASSFGVGEQYF. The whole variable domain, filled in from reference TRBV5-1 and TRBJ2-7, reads KAGVTQTPRYLIKTRGQQVTLSCSPISGHRSVSWYQQTPGQGLQFLFEYFSETQRNKGNFPGRFSGRQFSNSRSEMNVSTLELGDSALYLCASSFGVGEQYFGPGTRLTVT.